What follows are 28 T cell receptor beta chains derived from one specimen sequenced in a study of shared clonotypes between healthy human individuals. This table comes from immunoSEQ multiplex PCR, and its TCRdb copy is limited to in-frame clones, with some not included. In the table there are about 2.3 million clones, 93% of which are singletons. Sequencing input: naive CD4+ T cells from PBMCs. Stated subset: CD45RA+ positively selected. Receptors originate from a young man in good health. Some clones in this sample may be carry-over from other donors' samples.

This rearrangement joins TRBV28 to TRBJ1-5; D is ambiguous. V was cut by 3 bases and J by 3 bases, with 12 bases left in between. Germline assignment: CDR1 MDHEN and CDR2 SYDVKM. The CDR3 sequence is 15 residues long. The CDR3 loop reads CASSLGRGANQPQHF. CDR3 sequence (DNA): TGTGCCAGCAGTTTGGGCCGCGGTGCCAATCAGCCCCAGCATTTT. The full variable domain, with the rest looked up from reference TRBV28 and TRBJ1-5, is DVKVTQSSRYLVKRTGEKVFLECVQDMDHENMFWYRQDPGLGLRLIYFSYDVKMKEKGDIPEGYSVSREKKERFSLILESASTNQTSMYLCASSLGRGANQPQHFGDGTRLSIL.

The genes are TRBV4-3 and TRBJ2-2; D gene uncertain. V gave up 0 bases and J gave up 6 bases, with 8 bases separating them. The germline CDR1 and CDR2 sequences are LGHNA and YSLEER. The CDR3 spans 14 residues. This chain's CDR3 is CASSQDAVPGELFF. CDR3 sequence (DNA): TGCGCCAGCAGCCAAGATGCCGTTCCCGGGGAGCTGTTTTTT.

This clone was counted a single time. CDR3 sequence reads: CASSLASVDNEQFF. The DNA for the CDR3 is TGCGCCAGCAGCTTGGCTAGCGTAGACAATGAGCAGTTCTTC. The chain uses TRBV5-1 and TRBJ2-1; a weak D match, TRBD2 (6 bases). Germline assignment: CDR1 SGHRS and CDR2 YFSETQ. This CDR3 contains 14 residues. Deletions cut 0 bases from V and 5 bases from J, with 9 bases between. Supplemented by reference TRBV5-1 and TRBJ2-1, the full variable domain reads KAGVTQTPRYLIKTRGQQVTLSCSPISGHRSVSWYQQTPGQGLQFLFEYFSETQRNKGNFPGRFSGRQFSNSRSEMNVSTLELGDSALYLCASSLASVDNEQFFGPGTRLTVL.

This chain uses TRBV5-4 with TRBJ1-4, with D possibly TRBD1 on 6 matching bases. CDR3 length: 17 residues. The germline V gene has CDR1 SGHNT and CDR2 YYREEE (reference sequence). V lost 0 bases to trimming and J lost 6 bases, with 18 bases between them. The CDR3 loop is CASSLGVSQGMDEKLFF. The CDR3 region has the DNA TGTGCCAGCAGCTTGGGGGTTTCGCAGGGGATGGATGAAAAACTGTTTTTT.

The rearrangement uses TRBV25-1 and TRBJ2-7; tentatively, D is TRBD1 or TRBD2 (6 bases each). With 10 bases removed from V and 7 bases from J, the gap between germline ends came to 20 bases. The CDR3 sequence is 13 residues long. Germline V gene sequence: CDR1 MGHDK, CDR2 SYGVNS. The CDR3 protein is CATVGGGRREQYF. CDR3 nucleotides: TGTGCCACCGTGGGGGGCGGCCGTCGGGAGCAGTACTTC.

The chain links TRBV5-6 to TRBJ2-3, with unresolved D. V lost 0 bases and J lost 2, with 7 bases in between. CDR3 length equals 14 residues. CDR1 is SGHDT, CDR2 YYEEEE, per germline. CDR3 DNA sequence: TGTGCCAGCAGCTTGGCCTTAGTCACAGATACGCAGTATTTT. Amino acid sequence: CASSLALVTDTQYF.

CDR3 residues: CASSLEREQFF. The CDR3 region has the DNA TGTGCCAGCAGCTTGGAGCGGGAGCAGTTCTTC. The rearrangement links TRBV5-6 to TRBJ2-1; the D gene is possibly TRBD2 (5 bases). Germline V gene data show CDR1 as SGHDT and CDR2 as YYEEEE. The CDR3 length is 11 residues. The V and J ends lost 0 bases and 10 bases respectively, with 5 bases between them.

The chain has TRBV6-5 and TRBJ1-2, with D possibly TRBD1 on 6 matching bases. This CDR3 region has 16 residues. With 2 bases removed from V and 5 bases from J, the gap between germline ends came to 18 bases. From germline, CDR1 is MNHEY and CDR2 SVGAGI. The CDR3 sequence: CASSYRPTGLGYGYTF. Written as DNA, the CDR3 is TGTGCCAGCAGTTACCGCCCGACAGGCCTAGGGTATGGCTACACCTTC.

As for this clone: This same CDR3 is encoded by further DNA sequences in the sample. V and J are TRBV7-2 and TRBJ1-3; no firm D call. Germline V gene data show CDR1 as SGHTA and CDR2 as FQGNSA. The CDR3 length is 14 residues. With 5 bases removed from V and 0 bases from J, the gap between germline ends came to 8 bases. CDR3 residues: CASSLGVSGNTIYF. The CDR3 region has the DNA TGTGCCAGCAGCCTGGGAGTCTCTGGAAACACCATATATTTT.

The chain links TRBV10-1 to TRBJ2-7; D unclear. The CDR3 loop spans 14 amino acids. Trimming removed 0 bases from V and 2 bases from J, with 8 bases in between. CDR1 is WNHNN, CDR2 SYGVQD, per germline (reference sequence). The CDR3 DNA follows: TGCGCCAGCAGTGAGTCAAGAAAACCCTACGAGCAGTACTTC. Translating it yields CASSESRKPYEQYF.

The rearrangement links TRBV7-2 to TRBJ1-2, with 8 bases fitting TRBD1. The CDR3 is made up of 15 amino acids. The V gene end was trimmed by 5 bases and the J gene end by 2 bases; junction bases not matched to a gene: 7. CDR1 and CDR2 (germline): SGHTA, FQGNSA. The DNA of the CDR3 is TGTGCCAGCAGCCCCCAGACAGGGGACAACTATGGCTACACCTTC. As protein: CASSPQTGDNYGYTF.

V usage is TRBV5-4 and J usage is TRBJ2-5; D is undetermined. The germline V gene encodes CDR1 SGHNT and CDR2 YYREEE (reference sequence). Trimming cost V 0 bases and J 2 bases, with 8 bases left between them. This CDR3 has 14 amino acids. CDR3 sequence (DNA): TGTGCCAGCAGCTTGGTGGTCGGGCAAGAGACCCAGTACTTC. It codes for CASSLVVGQETQYF. Full variable domain (remainder filled in from reference TRBV5-4 and TRBJ2-5): ETGVTQSPTHLIKTRGQQVTLRCSSQSGHNTVSWYQQALGQGPQFIFQYYREEENGRGNFPPRFSGLQFPNYSSELNVNALELDDSALYLCASSLVVGQETQYFGPGTRLLVL.

The chain is built from TRBV2 and TRBJ2-4, with TRBD2 matching over 8 bases. Germline CDR1 and CDR2: SNHLY and FYNNEI. J lost 0 bases, V lost 5 bases, and 6 bases had no gene match. The CDR3 consists of 16 residues. The CDR3: CASSPTSGIAKNIQYF. CDR3 DNA: TGTGCCAGCAGTCCTACTAGCGGCATAGCCAAAAACATTCAGTACTTC.

The chain is built from TRBV18 and TRBJ1-2; D remains unclear. The CDR3 is 13 amino acids. Germline V lookup: CDR1 KGHSH, CDR2 LQKENI. V lost 3 bases and J lost 3, with 8 bases in between. CDR3 nucleotides: TGTGCCAGCTCACCGTACTTGGACTATGGCTACACCTTC. Protein sequence: CASSPYLDYGYTF.

The rearrangement links TRBV4-1 to TRBJ2-1; weak D call: TRBD2 (5 bases). Germline CDR1 and CDR2: MGHRA and YSYEKL. V was cut by 4 bases and J by 4 bases, with 11 bases left in between. This CDR3 has 14 residues. Written as DNA, the CDR3 is TGCGCCAGCAGCCGGAGCGGCCAGTACAATGAGCAGTTCTTC. It encodes CASSRSGQYNEQFF.

CDR3 nucleotide sequence: TGTGCCAGCAGTTTAAAATTTTCTTCAGGGGGACAGGGGGCAGAGACCCAGTACTTC. It yields the protein CASSLKFSSGGQGAETQYF. The rearrangement links TRBV28 to TRBJ2-5; 12 nucleotides match TRBD1. Germline CDR1 reads MDHEN; CDR2 reads SYDVKM. The V and J ends lost 2 bases and 4 bases, in that order; junction bases with no gene match: 14. The CDR3 is made up of 19 amino acids.

This chain links TRBV7-6 with TRBJ2-3, with 10 bases aligning to TRBD2. The CDR3 loop spans 18 amino acids. V lost 5 bases and J lost 2; bases outside the gene matches: 13. Germline-derived CDR1 and CDR2 are SGHVS and FNYEAQ. Written as DNA, the CDR3 is TGTGCCAGCAGCCCCCGATTAAGGACTAGCGGAACCACAGATACGCAGTATTTT. It is translated as CASSPRLRTSGTTDTQYF.

This clone was found once. The same CDR3 is also encoded by other DNA sequences in this sample. The chain has TRBV18 and TRBJ1-3; D is undetermined. The CDR3 extends over 14 amino acids. Trimming pared 3 bases from V and 1 base from J, leaving 7 bases between. Germline CDR1 and CDR2: KGHSH and LQKENI. CDR3 protein: CASSPGRSGNTIYF. The CDR3, as DNA: TGTGCCAGCTCACCCGGACGTTCTGGAAACACCATATATTTT. The variable domain in full, completed from reference TRBV18 and TRBJ1-3, reads NAGVMQNPRHLVRRRGQEARLRCSPMKGHSHVYWYRQLPEEGLKFMVYLQKENIIDESGMPKERFSAEFPKEGPSILRIQQVVRGDSAAYFCASSPGRSGNTIYFGEGSWLTVV.

The V gene is TRBV10-3, the J gene TRBJ1-1; D unresolved. The V end lost 2 bases, the J end lost 4 bases, and 11 bases lay between the germline ends. Germline V lookup: CDR1 ENHRY, CDR2 SYGVKD. The CDR3 has 14 amino acids. The CDR3, as DNA: TGTGCCATCAGTGAGACCTACGGCCCCACTGAAGCTTTCTTT. Translating it yields CAISETYGPTEAFF.

The chain has TRBV6-6 and TRBJ2-7, with D maybe TRBD2 (5 bases). The V end lost 5 bases, the J end lost 0 bases, and 14 bases lay between the germline ends. The CDR3 has 15 residues. Germline V lookup: CDR1 MNHNY, CDR2 SVGAGI (reference sequence). CDR3 sequence (DNA): TGTGCCAGCAGTCCCCCCCTCCGGGGCTCCTACGAGCAGTACTTC. It encodes CASSPPLRGSYEQYF.

In this sample, this clone turned up a few times. This chain connects TRBV28 to TRBJ1-2; D remains unclear. Germline CDR1 MDHEN, CDR2 SYDVKM. This CDR3 spans 11 amino acids. V gave up 3 bases and J gave up 9 bases, with 8 bases separating them. The CDR3 region is CASSFEQRYTF. The CDR3 DNA reads as TGTGCCAGCAGTTTCGAACAGCGCTACACCTTC.

The chain employs TRBV5-8 and TRBJ1-5, with D maybe TRBD1 (6 bases). This CDR3 has 15 residues. Germline V CDR1 and CDR2: SGHTS, YDEGEE. V lost 2 bases and J 4 bases, leaving 13 bases between the germline ends. CDR3: CASSLTGILNQPQHF. The CDR3 nucleotides are TGTGCCAGCAGCTTAACAGGGATTTTGAATCAGCCCCAGCATTTT.

The chain has TRBV11-1 and TRBJ2-7; D uncertain. From germline, CDR1 is SGHAT and CDR2 FQDESV (reference sequence). V lost 0 bases and J lost 3, with 6 bases in between. The CDR3 is 13 amino acids. CDR3 amino acids: CASSLAGLYEQYF. The CDR3 nucleotides read TGTGCCAGCAGCTTAGCGGGTCTCTACGAGCAGTACTTC.

The genes are TRBV5-1 and TRBJ1-1; D gene ambiguous. V lost 0 bases and J lost 4, with 13 bases in between. The CDR3 is 15 amino acids. Germline lookup yields CDR1 SGHRS and CDR2 YFSETQ. CDR3 region: CASSLGFRLGTEAFF. Here the CDR3 DNA reads TGCGCCAGCAGCTTGGGGTTTAGACTTGGCACTGAAGCTTTCTTT. The full variable domain, its missing parts supplied by reference TRBV5-1 and TRBJ1-1, is KAGVTQTPRYLIKTRGQQVTLSCSPISGHRSVSWYQQTPGQGLQFLFEYFSETQRNKGNFPGRFSGRQFSNSRSEMNVSTLELGDSALYLCASSLGFRLGTEAFFGQGTRLTVV.

This chain uses TRBV5-1 with TRBJ2-2; 12 positions agree with TRBD2. CDR3 length equals 16 residues. CDR1 and CDR2 from the germline V gene are SGHRS and YFSETQ. Trimming at V came to 4 bases and at J to 5 bases, leaving 6 bases not matched to a gene. The CDR3 DNA sequence: TGCGCCAGCAGCCGAGGACTAGCGGGAAGTACCGGGGAGCTGTTTTTT. Protein: CASSRGLAGSTGELFF.

This clone was detected once. The V and J genes are TRBV5-4 and TRBJ2-3, with D possibly TRBD2 on 5 matching bases. The germline V gene encodes CDR1 SGHNT and CDR2 YYREEE (reference sequence). There are 15 residues in the CDR3. Between the trimmed V and J ends, which lost 0 bases and 6 bases, there was a span of 14 bases. CDR3 loop: CASSLGPITGDTQYF. CDR3 sequence (DNA): TGTGCCAGCAGCTTGGGGCCCATAACGGGGGATACGCAGTATTTT.

The chain uses TRBV9 and TRBJ1-3; D unclear. Germline CDR1 SGDLS, CDR2 YYNGEE. This CDR3 has 15 residues. The V and J ends lost 4 bases and 0 bases respectively, with 11 bases between them. CDR3 DNA sequence: TGTGCCAGCAGCCCGGGGAGCTTCTCTGGAAACACCATATATTTT. It is translated as CASSPGSFSGNTIYF.

This clone has a handful of counts. The same CDR3 arises from other DNA sequences in this sample as well. This chain connects TRBV5-1 to TRBJ1-1, with no clear D. The ends were cut back, 0 bases at V and 7 bases at J, with 10 bases in the middle. This CDR3 has 13 amino acids. CDR1 is SGHRS and CDR2 is YFSETQ in the germline V gene. CDR3 nucleotide sequence: TGCGCCAGCAGCTTGGCCGGTCGGAGTGAAGCTTTCTTT. Amino acids: CASSLAGRSEAFF.